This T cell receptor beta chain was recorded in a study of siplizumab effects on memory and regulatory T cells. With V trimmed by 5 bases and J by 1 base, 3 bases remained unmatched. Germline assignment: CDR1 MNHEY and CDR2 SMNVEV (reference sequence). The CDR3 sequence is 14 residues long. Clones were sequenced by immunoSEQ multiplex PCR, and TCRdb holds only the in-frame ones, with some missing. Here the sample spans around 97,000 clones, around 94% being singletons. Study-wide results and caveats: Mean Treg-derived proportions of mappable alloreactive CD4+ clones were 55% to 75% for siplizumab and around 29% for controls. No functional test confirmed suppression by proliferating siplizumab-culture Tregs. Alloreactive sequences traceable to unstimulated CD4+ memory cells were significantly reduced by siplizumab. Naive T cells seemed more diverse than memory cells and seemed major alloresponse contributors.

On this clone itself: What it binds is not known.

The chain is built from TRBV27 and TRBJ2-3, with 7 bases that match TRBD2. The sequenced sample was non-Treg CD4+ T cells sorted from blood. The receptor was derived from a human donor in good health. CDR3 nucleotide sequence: TGTGCCAGCAGTCTAGCGGACCGCACAGATACGCAGTATTTT. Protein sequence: CASSLADRTDTQYF.